This TCR beta chain came from a study of blood T cell repertoires in COVID-19. Original handling: Reference gene primer amplification in the assay estimated nucleated cell counts. The data were produced by immunoSEQ multiplex PCR, yet TCRdb's version contains in-frame clones alone and is incomplete. V and J calls plus clone size are reproduced from that table; the DNA served to infer D and trimming. The table has over 400,000 clones, 70% to 90% seen once. The V end was cut by 3 bases, the J end by 1 base, with 7 bases between. The CDR3 covers 14 residues. CDR1 is MNHEY and CDR2 is SMNVEV in the germline V gene (reference sequence).

Sample: peripheral blood. The chain couples TRBV27 to TRBJ1-5; D remains ambiguous. This TCR came from a human donor in a cohort sampled during active COVID-19. The CDR3 coding sequence is TGTGCCAGCAGTTTCGGCGGGAGCAATCAGCCCCAGCATTTT. It specifies CASSFGGSNQPQHF.